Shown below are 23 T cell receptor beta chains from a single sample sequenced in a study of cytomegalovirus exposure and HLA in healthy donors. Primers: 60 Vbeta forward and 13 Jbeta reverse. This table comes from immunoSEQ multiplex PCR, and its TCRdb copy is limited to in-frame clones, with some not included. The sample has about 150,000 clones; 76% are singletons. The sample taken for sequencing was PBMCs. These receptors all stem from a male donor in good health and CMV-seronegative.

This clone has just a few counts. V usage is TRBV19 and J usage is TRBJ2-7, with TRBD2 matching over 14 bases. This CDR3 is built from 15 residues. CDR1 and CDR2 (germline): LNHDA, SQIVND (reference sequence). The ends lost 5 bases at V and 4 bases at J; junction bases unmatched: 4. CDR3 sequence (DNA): TGTGCCAGTAGTCGCTGGACTAGCGGGGGGTACGAGCAGTACTTC. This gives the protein CASSRWTSGGYEQYF.

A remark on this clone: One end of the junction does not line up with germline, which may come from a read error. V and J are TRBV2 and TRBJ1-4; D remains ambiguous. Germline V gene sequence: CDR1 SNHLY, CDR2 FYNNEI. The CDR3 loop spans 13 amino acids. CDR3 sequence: CASSEGFLSGEVF. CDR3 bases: TGTGCCAGCAGTGAAGGTTTCCTTTCCGGGGAGGTTTTT.

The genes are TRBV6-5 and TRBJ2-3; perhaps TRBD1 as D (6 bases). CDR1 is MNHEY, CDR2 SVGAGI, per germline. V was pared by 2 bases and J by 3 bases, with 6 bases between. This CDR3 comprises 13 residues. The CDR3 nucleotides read TGTGCCAGCAGTTACCAGGGGACAGATACGCAGTATTTT. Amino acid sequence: CASSYQGTDTQYF.

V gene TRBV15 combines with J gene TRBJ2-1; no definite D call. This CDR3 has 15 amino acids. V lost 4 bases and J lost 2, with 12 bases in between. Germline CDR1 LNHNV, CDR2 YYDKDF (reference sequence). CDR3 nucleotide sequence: TGTGCCACCAGCACCCCTAGTTTACCCTACAATGAGCAGTTCTTC. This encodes CATSTPSLPYNEQFF.

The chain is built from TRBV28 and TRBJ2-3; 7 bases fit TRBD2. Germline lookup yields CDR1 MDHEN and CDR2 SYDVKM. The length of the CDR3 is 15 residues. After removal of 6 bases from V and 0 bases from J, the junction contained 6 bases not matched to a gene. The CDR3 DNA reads TGTGCCAGCAGCCCCGGGGGGACTAGCACAGATACGCAGTATTTT. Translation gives CASSPGGTSTDTQYF. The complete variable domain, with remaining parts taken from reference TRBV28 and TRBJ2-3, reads DVKVTQSSRYLVKRTGEKVFLECVQDMDHENMFWYRQDPGLGLRLIYFSYDVKMKEKGDIPEGYSVSREKKERFSLILESASTNQTSMYLCASSPGGTSTDTQYFGPGTRLTVL.

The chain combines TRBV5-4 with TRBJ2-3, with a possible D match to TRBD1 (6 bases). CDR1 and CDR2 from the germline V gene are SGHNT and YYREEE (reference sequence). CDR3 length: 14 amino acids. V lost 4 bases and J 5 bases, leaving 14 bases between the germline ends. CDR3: CASSLGTKLDTQYF. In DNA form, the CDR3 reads TGTGCCAGCAGCCTCGGGACAAAACTAGATACGCAGTATTTT.

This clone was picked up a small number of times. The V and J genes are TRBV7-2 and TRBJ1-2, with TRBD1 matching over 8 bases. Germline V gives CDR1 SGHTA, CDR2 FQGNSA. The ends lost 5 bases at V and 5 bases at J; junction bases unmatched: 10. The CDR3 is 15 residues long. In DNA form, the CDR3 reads TGTGCCAGCAGCCCTGGGACAGGTGGCTTTTATGGCTACACCTTC. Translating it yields CASSPGTGGFYGYTF.

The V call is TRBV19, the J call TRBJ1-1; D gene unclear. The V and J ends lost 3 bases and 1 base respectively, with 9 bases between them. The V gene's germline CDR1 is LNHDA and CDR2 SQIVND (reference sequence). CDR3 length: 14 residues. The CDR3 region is CASSMRVGNTEAFF. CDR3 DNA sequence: TGTGCCAGTAGTATGAGGGTAGGGAACACTGAAGCTTTCTTT.

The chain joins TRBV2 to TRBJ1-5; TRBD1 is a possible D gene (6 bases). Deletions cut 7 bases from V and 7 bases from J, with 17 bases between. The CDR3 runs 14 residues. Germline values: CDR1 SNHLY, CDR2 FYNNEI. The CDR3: CASTLYREGQPQHF. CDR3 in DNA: TGTGCCAGCACTTTATACAGGGAGGGGCAGCCCCAGCATTTT.

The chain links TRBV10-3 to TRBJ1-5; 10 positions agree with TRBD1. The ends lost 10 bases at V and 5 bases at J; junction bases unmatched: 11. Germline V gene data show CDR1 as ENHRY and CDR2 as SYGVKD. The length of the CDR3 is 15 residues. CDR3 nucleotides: TGTGCCACCGACCCGGGACAGGGGACCCATCAGCCCCAGCATTTT. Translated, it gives CATDPGQGTHQPQHF.

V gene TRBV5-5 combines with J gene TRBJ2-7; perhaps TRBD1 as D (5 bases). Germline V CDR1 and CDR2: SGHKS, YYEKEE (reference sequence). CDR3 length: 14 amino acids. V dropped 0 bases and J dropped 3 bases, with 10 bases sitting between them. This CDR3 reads CASSLVQGNYEQYF. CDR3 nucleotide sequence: TGTGCCAGCAGCTTGGTTCAGGGCAACTACGAGCAGTACTTC.

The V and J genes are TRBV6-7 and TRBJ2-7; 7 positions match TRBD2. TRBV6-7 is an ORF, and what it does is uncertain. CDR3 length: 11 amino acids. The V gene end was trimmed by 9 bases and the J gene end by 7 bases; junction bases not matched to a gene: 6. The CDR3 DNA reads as TGTGCCAGGTGCCTGCGGGGGGAGCAGTACTTC. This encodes CARCLRGEQYF.

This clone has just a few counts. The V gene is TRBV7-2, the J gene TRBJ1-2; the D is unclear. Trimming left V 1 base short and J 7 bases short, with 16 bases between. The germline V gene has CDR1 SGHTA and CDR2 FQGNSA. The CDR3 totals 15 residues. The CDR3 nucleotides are TGTGCCAGCAGCTTAGAAGGGTGGTCGGAGGGTGGCTACACCTTC. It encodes CASSLEGWSEGGYTF.

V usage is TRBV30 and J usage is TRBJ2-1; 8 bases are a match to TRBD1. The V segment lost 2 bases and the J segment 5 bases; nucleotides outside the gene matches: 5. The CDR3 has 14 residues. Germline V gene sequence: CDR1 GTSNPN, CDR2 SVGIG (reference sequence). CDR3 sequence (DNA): TGTGCCTGGAGTCATGGACAGGGTAACAATGAGCAGTTCTTC. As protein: CAWSHGQGNNEQFF.

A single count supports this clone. CDR3 sequence reads: CATALVGGLTGELFF. The CDR3, as DNA: TGTGCCACCGCCCTAGTGGGAGGCCTAACCGGGGAGCTGTTTTTT. This chain connects TRBV6-6 to TRBJ2-2; a possible D gene is TRBD2 (6 bases). CDR1 and CDR2 from the germline V gene are MNHNY and SVGAGI (reference sequence). Trimming cost V 10 bases and J 5 bases, with 20 bases left between them. CDR3 length equals 15 residues.

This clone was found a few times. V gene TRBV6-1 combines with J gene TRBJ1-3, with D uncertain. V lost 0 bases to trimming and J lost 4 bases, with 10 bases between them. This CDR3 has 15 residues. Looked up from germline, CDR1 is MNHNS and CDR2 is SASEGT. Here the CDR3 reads CASSEAGRLGNTIYF. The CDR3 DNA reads TGTGCCAGCAGTGAAGCGGGCCGCCTCGGAAACACCATATATTTT.

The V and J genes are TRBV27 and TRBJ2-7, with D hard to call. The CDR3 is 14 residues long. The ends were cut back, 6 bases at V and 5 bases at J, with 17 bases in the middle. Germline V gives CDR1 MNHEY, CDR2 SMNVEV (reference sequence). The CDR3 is CASSPFGSSHEQYF. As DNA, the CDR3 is TGTGCCAGCAGCCCCTTTGGTAGCAGCCACGAGCAGTACTTC.

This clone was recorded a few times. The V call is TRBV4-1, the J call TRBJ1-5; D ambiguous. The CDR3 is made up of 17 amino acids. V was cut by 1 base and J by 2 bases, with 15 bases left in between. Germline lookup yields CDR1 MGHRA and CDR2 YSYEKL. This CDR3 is CASSQVTDTRGNQPQHF. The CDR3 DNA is TGCGCCAGCAGCCAAGTTACTGACACACGAGGCAATCAGCCCCAGCATTTT.

The CDR3 protein is CASSLGSGGVQPQHF. In nucleotides, the CDR3 is TGTGCCAGCAGCTTAGGTTCAGGGGGCGTTCAGCCCCAGCATTTT. This chain connects TRBV7-2 to TRBJ1-5, with 8 bases identical to TRBD1. The length of the CDR3 is 15 residues. With V trimmed by 1 base and J by 6 bases, 5 bases remained unmatched. Germline CDR1 SGHTA, CDR2 FQGNSA.

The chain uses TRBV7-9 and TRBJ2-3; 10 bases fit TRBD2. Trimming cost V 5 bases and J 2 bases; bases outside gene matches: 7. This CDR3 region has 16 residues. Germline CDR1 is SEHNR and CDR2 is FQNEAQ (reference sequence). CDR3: CASSPGTSVFTDTQYF. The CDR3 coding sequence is TGTGCCAGCAGCCCCGGGACTAGCGTTTTCACAGATACGCAGTATTTT.

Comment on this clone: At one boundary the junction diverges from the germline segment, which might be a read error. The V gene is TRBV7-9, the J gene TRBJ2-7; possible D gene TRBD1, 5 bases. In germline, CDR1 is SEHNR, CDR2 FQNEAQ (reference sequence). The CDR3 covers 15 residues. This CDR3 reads CSSSLGRVSSYEQYF. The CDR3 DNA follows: TGTTCCAGCAGCCTGGGCAGGGTGAGCTCCTACGAGCAGTACTTC.

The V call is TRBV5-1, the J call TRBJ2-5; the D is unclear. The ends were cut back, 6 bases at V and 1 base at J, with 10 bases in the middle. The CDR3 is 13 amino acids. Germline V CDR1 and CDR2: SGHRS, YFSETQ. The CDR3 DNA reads TGCGCCAGCACTAGTTTGTCCCAAGAGACCCAGTACTTC. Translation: CASTSLSQETQYF.

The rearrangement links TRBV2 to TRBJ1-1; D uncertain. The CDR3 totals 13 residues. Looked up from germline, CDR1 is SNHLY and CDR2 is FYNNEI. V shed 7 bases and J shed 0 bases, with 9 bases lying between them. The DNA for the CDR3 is TGTGCCAGCATAGAGGAGATGAACACTGAAGCTTTCTTT. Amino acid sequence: CASIEEMNTEAFF.